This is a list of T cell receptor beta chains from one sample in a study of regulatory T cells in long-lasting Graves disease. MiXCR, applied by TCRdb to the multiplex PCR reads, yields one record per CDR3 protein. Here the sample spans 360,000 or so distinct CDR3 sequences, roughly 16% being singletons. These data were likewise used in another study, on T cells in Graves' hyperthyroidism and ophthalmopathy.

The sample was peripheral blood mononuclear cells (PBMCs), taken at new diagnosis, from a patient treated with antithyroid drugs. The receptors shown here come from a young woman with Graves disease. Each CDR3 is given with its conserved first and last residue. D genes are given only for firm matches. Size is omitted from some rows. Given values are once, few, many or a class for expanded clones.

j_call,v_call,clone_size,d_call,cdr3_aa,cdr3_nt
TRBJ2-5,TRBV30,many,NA,CAWSEVETQYF,TGTGCCTGGAGTGAGGTAGAGACCCAGTACTTC
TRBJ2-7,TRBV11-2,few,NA,CASSLEIPYEQYF,TGTGCCAGCAGCTTAGAGATTCCCTACGAGCAGTACTTC
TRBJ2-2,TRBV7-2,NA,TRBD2,CASSPRVRTSGLMSGELFF,TGTGCCAGCAGCCCCCGGGTTCGGACTAGCGGGTTGATGTCCGGGGAGCTGTTTTTT
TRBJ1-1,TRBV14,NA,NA,CASSQDGRMGGTEAFF,TGTGCCAGCAGCCAAGATGGCAGGATGGGGGGGACTGAAGCTTTCTTT
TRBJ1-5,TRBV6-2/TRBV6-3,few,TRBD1,CASSYGTGGVGQPQHF,TGTGCCAGCAGTTACGGAACAGGGGGCGTCGGGCAGCCCCAGCATTTT
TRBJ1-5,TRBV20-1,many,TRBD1,CSAQGQGFQPQHF,TGCAGTGCCCAAGGACAGGGGTTTCAGCCCCAGCATTTT
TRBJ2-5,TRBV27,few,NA,CASSSGLKQETQYF,TGTGCCAGCAGTTCAGGACTAAAACAAGAGACCCAGTACTTC
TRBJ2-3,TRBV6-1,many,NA,CASSEDRDAGDTQYF,TGTGCCAGCAGTGAAGACAGGGACGCCGGAGATACGCAGTATTTT
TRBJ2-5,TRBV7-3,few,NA,CASSLTGSRGETQYF,TGTGCCAGCAGCTTAACGGGGAGCAGGGGAGAGACCCAGTACTTC
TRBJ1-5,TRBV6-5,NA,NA,CASSYIRNQPQHF,TGTGCCAGCAGTTACATCCGGAATCAGCCCCAGCATTTT
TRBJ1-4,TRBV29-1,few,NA,CSVESGFGEKLFF,TGCAGCGTCGAGTCCGGGTTCGGGGAAAAACTGTTTTTT
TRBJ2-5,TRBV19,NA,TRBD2,CASSGREWSRETQYF,TGTGCCAGTAGTGGGCGGGAGTGGTCTCGAGAGACCCAGTACTTC
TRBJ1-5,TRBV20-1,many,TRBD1,CSARGQGAGQPQHF,TGCAGTGCGCGCGGACAGGGGGCAGGTCAGCCCCAGCATTTT
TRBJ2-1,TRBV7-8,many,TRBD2,CASSSQAAGGPHEQFF,TGTGCCAGCAGCTCCCAGGCAGCGGGAGGGCCCCATGAGCAGTTCTTC
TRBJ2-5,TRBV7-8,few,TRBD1,CASSLGTAAYQETQYF,TGTGCCAGCAGCCTCGGGACAGCCGCGTACCAAGAGACCCAGTACTTC
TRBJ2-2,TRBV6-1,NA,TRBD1,CASSPRGQGIGELFF,TGTGCCAGCAGTCCCCGCGGACAGGGTATAGGGGAGCTGTTTTTT
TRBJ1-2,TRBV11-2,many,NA,CASSPFREDGYGYTF,TGTGCCAGCAGCCCCTTCAGGGAAGATGGCTATGGCTACACCTTC
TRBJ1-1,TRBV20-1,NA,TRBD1,CSAPGQGRTEAFF,TGCAGTGCCCCGGGACAGGGTCGCACTGAAGCTTTCTTT
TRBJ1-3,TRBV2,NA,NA,CASSVETVGNTIYF,TGTGCCAGCAGTGTGGAGACAGTTGGAAACACCATATATTTT
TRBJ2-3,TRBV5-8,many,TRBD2,CASSAVSSGRASITDTQYF,TGTGCCAGCAGCGCCGTGAGTAGCGGGAGGGCCTCAATTACAGATACGCAGTATTTT